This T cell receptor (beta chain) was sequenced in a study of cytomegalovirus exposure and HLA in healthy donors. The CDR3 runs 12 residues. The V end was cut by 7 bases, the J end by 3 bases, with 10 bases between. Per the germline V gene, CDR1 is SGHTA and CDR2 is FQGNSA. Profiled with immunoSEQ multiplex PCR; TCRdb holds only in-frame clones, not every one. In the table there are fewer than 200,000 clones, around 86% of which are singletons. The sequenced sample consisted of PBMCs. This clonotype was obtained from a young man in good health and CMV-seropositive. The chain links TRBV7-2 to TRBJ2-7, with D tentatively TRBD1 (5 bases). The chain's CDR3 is CASTLGDYEQYF. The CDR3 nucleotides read TGTGCCAGCACTTTAGGGGACTACGAGCAGTACTTC.